Listed here are 10 T cell receptor beta chains from one sample, sequenced in a study of blood T cell repertoires in COVID-19. The data were produced by immunoSEQ multiplex PCR, yet TCRdb's version contains in-frame clones alone and is incomplete. The sample holds around 70,000 clones, roughly three quarters seen once. The source material was peripheral blood. The receptors were gathered from a man in his 70s with acute or convalescent COVID-19.

The V gene is TRBV19, the J gene TRBJ1-5; no reliable D call. The germline gives CDR1 LNHDA, CDR2 SQIVND (reference sequence). The V end was cut by 10 bases, the J end by 0 bases, with 16 bases between. This CDR3 spans 15 amino acids. The CDR3 sequence is CATFPGENSNQPQHF. The DNA of the CDR3 is TGTGCCACTTTCCCCGGGGAGAATAGCAATCAGCCCCAGCATTTT. The variable domain in full, completed from reference TRBV19 and TRBJ1-5, reads DGGITQSPKYLFRKEGQNVTLSCEQNLNHDAMYWYRQDPGQGLRLIYYSQIVNDFQKGDIAEGYSVSREKKESFPLTVTSAQKNPTAFYLCATFPGENSNQPQHFGDGTRLSIL.

J is TRBJ2-1 and V is TRBV7-9; 8 nucleotides agree with TRBD1. With V trimmed by 6 bases and J by 6 bases, 4 bases remained unmatched. Germline CDR1 and CDR2: SEHNR and FQNEAQ (reference sequence). The CDR3 sequence is 13 residues long. CDR3 coding DNA: TGTGCCAGCAGTTCTACAGGGGGCAATGAGCAGTTCTTC. Translation gives CASSSTGGNEQFF.

V gene TRBV7-9 combines with J gene TRBJ1-1, with 7 bases matching TRBD1. There are 13 residues in the CDR3. Germline V gene lookup returns CDR1 SEHNR and CDR2 FQNEAQ (reference sequence). Trimming removed 1 base from V and 7 bases from J; junction bases left unmatched: 3. The CDR3 spells CASSLGGDSEAFF. In DNA form, the CDR3 reads TGTGCCAGCAGCTTAGGGGGGGACAGTGAAGCTTTCTTT.

The CDR3 reads CSASPRGSGRAPYNEQFF. DNA for the CDR3: TGCAGTGCTAGTCCCCGGGGAAGCGGGAGGGCCCCCTACAATGAGCAGTTCTTC. The chain joins TRBV20-1 to TRBJ2-1; 10 positions agree with TRBD2. With 3 bases clipped from V and 2 bases from J, the junction kept 13 bases outside the gene matches. The CDR3 contains 18 residues. Germline CDR1 is DFQATT and CDR2 is SNEGSKA (reference sequence).

The V gene is TRBV6-2 or TRBV6-3, the J gene TRBJ2-3; D might be TRBD1 (6 bases). In germline, CDR1 is MNHEY, CDR2 SVGEGT. V lost 4 bases and J lost 4, with 12 bases in between. This CDR3 region has 14 residues. CDR3 DNA: TGTGCCAGCAGTTCCTCAGGGGCCCCAGATACGCAGTATTTT. Amino acids: CASSSSGAPDTQYF.

This rearrangement joins TRBV28 to TRBJ2-7; weak D call: TRBD2 (6 bases). CDR1 is MDHEN, CDR2 SYDVKM, per germline. The CDR3 is made up of 16 amino acids. With 0 bases removed from V and 6 bases from J, the gap between germline ends came to 18 bases. CDR3 in DNA: TGTGCCAGCAGTTTATGGGCGTCGGGGGAGGACGGCGAGCAGTACTTC. Protein: CASSLWASGEDGEQYF.

The chain recombines TRBV27 with TRBJ2-5; 7 bases align to TRBD2. There are 13 residues in the CDR3. With 2 bases clipped from V and 9 bases from J, the junction kept 6 bases outside the gene matches. Germline V gene sequence: CDR1 MNHEY, CDR2 SMNVEV (reference sequence). The CDR3 sequence is CASSLKRGGAQYF. CDR3 nucleotide sequence: TGTGCCAGCAGTTTAAAACGGGGAGGGGCCCAGTACTTC.

This clone was detected a few times. V gene TRBV18 combines with J gene TRBJ1-4, with a weak D call TRBD1 (5 bases). The CDR3 is 14 amino acids. Germline-derived CDR1 and CDR2 are KGHSH and LQKENI. Between the trimmed V and J ends, which lost 4 bases and 8 bases, there was a span of 14 bases. CDR3 protein: CASSRGAGMEKLFF. The CDR3 coding sequence is TGTGCCAGCTCACGGGGCGCGGGGATGGAAAAACTGTTTTTT.

The rearrangement links TRBV11-1 to TRBJ1-4, with TRBD1 as a possible D gene (5 bases). Trimming cost V 3 bases and J 0 bases, with 8 bases left between them. Germline V lookup: CDR1 SGHAT, CDR2 FQDESV (reference sequence). This CDR3 is built from 15 residues. This chain's CDR3 is CASSFTGATNEKLFF. CDR3 in DNA: TGTGCCAGCAGCTTTACAGGAGCAACTAATGAAAAACTGTTTTTT.

The rearrangement uses TRBV4-3 and TRBJ2-1, with 7 bases identical to TRBD2. The CDR3 is made up of 15 amino acids. Germline trimming cut 4 bases from V and 4 bases from J; bases unmatched to any gene: 7. Germline V gene data show CDR1 as LGHNA and CDR2 as YSLEER. CDR3 amino acids: CASSLLAPSYNEQFF. The CDR3 nucleotides read TGCGCCAGCAGCCTACTAGCGCCATCTTACAATGAGCAGTTCTTC.